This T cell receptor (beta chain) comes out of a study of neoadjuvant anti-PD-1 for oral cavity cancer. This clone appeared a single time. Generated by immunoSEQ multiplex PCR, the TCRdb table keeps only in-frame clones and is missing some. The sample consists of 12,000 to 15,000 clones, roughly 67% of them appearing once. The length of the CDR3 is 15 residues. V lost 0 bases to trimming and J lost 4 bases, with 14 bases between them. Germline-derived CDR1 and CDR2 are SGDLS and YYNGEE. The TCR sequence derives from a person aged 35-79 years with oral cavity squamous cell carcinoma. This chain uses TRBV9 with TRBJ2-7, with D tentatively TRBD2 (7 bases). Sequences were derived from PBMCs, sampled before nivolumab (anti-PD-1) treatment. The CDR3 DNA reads TGTGCCAGCAGCGTAGGAGGGGGGGCAGGATACGAGCAGTACTTC. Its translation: CASSVGGGAGYEQYF.